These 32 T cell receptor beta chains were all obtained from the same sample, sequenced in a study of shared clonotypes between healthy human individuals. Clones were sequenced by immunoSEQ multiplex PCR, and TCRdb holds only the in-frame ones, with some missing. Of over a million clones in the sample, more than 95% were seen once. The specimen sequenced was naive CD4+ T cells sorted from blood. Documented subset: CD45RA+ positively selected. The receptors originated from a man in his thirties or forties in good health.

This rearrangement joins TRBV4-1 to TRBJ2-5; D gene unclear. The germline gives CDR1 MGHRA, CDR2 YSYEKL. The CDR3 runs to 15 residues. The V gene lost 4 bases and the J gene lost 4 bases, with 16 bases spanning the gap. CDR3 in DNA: TGCGCCAGCAGCCCTGATCAATTAATGGGAGAGACCCAGTACTTC. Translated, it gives CASSPDQLMGETQYF.

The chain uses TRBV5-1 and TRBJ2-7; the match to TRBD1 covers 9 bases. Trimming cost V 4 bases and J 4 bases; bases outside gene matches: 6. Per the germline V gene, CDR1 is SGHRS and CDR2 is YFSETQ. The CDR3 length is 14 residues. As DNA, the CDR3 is TGCGCCAGCAGCCGGGACAGGGCTACGTACGAGCAGTACTTC. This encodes CASSRDRATYEQYF.

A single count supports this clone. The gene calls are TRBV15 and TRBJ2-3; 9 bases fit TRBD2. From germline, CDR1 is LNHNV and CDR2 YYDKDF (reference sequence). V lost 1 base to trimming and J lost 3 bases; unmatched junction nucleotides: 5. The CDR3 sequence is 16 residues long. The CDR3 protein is CATSRVVSGGTDTQYF. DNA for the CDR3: TGTGCCACCAGCAGAGTGGTTAGCGGGGGTACAGATACGCAGTATTTT.

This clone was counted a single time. The CDR3 here is CASEAGQGLETQYF. The CDR3 DNA reads as TGTGCCAGCGAAGCGGGACAGGGGTTGGAGACCCAGTACTTC. The chain employs TRBV18 and TRBJ2-5; 10 nucleotides line up with TRBD1. The CDR3 is 14 amino acids. Losses at the gene ends were 8 bases for V and 5 bases for J; bases not matched to a gene: 8. Germline V gene lookup returns CDR1 KGHSH and CDR2 LQKENI.

CDR3 in DNA: TGTGCCAGCAGTCCGACAGGGGAGGGAGAGACCCAGTACTTC. Translation: CASSPTGEGETQYF. The rearrangement links TRBV27 to TRBJ2-5; perhaps TRBD1 as D (8 bases). Germline V lookup: CDR1 MNHEY, CDR2 SMNVEV (reference sequence). Deletions cut 5 bases from V and 4 bases from J, with 14 bases between. The CDR3 is made up of 14 amino acids.

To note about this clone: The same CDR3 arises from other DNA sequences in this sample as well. The CDR3 DNA is TGTGCCAGCAGCCGGAGCGGGAGCTCCTACAATGAGCAGTTCTTC. Protein product: CASSRSGSSYNEQFF. This chain joins TRBV28 and TRBJ2-1; 8 bases are a match to TRBD2. The junction had 4 bases not matched to a gene; V was cut back by 6 bases and J by 0 bases. CDR1 is MDHEN, CDR2 SYDVKM, per germline. The CDR3 contains 15 residues.

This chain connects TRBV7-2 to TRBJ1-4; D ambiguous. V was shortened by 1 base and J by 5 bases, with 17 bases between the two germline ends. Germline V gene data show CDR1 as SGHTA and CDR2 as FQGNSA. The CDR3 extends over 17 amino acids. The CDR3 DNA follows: TGTGCCAGCAGCTTAGGGGGAGGGTGGAGAGAGAATGAAAAACTGTTTTTT. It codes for CASSLGGGWRENEKLFF.

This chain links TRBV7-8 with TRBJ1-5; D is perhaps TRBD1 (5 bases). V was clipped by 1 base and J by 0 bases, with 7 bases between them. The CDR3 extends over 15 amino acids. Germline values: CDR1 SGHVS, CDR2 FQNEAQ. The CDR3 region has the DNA TGTGCCAGCAGCTTAGGGGACTATAGCAATCAGCCCCAGCATTTT. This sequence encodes CASSLGDYSNQPQHF.

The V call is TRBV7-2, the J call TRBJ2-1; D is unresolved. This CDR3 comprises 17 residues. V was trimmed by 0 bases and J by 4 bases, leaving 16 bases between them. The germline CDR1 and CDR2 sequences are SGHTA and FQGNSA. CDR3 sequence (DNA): TGTGCCAGCAGCTTAGCCCGACTTCGGGCGGCGTACAATGAGCAGTTCTTC. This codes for CASSLARLRAAYNEQFF.

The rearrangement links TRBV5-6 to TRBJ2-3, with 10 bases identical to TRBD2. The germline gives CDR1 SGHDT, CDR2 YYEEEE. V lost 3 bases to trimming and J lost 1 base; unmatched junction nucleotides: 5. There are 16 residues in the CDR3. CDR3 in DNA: TGTGCCAGCAGCTCGGCCGGGACTAGCGGCACAGATACGCAGTATTTT. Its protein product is CASSSAGTSGTDTQYF.

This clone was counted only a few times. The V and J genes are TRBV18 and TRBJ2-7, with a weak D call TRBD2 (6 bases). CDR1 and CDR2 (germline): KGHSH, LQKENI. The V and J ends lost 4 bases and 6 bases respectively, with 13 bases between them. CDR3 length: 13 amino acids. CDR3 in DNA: TGTGCCAGCTCACGAGGAGGGCTCATCGAGCAGTACTTC. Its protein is CASSRGGLIEQYF. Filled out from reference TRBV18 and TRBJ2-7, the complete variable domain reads NAGVMQNPRHLVRRRGQEARLRCSPMKGHSHVYWYRQLPEEGLKFMVYLQKENIIDESGMPKERFSAEFPKEGPSILRIQQVVRGDSAAYFCASSRGGLIEQYFGPGTRLTVT.

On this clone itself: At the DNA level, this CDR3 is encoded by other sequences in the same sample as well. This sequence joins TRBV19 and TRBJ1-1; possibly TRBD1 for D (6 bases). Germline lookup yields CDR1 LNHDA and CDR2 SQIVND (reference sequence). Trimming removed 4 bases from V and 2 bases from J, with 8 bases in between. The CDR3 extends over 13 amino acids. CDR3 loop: CASSRTVNTEAFF. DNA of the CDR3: TGTGCCAGTAGTAGGACAGTCAACACTGAAGCTTTCTTT.

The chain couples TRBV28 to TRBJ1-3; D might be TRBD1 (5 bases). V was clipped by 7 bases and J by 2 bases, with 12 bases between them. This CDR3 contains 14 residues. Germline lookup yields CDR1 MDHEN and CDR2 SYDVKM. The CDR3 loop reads CASTETDPGNTIYF. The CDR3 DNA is TGTGCCAGCACCGAGACAGATCCTGGAAACACCATATATTTT. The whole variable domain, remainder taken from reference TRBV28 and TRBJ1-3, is DVKVTQSSRYLVKRTGEKVFLECVQDMDHENMFWYRQDPGLGLRLIYFSYDVKMKEKGDIPEGYSVSREKKERFSLILESASTNQTSMYLCASTETDPGNTIYFGEGSWLTVV.

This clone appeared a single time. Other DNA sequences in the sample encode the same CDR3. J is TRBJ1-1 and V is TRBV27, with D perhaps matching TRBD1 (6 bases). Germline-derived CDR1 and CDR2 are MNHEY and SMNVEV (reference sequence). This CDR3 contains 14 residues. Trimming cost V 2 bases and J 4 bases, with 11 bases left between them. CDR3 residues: CASSLRGRSTEAFF. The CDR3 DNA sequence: TGTGCCAGCAGTTTAAGGGGGAGGAGCACTGAAGCTTTCTTT.

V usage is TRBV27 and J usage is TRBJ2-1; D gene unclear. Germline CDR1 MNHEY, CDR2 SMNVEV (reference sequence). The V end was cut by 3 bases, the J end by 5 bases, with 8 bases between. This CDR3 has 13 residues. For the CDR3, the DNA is TGTGCCAGCAGTTTCTATACCGACAATGAGCAGTTCTTC. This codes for CASSFYTDNEQFF.

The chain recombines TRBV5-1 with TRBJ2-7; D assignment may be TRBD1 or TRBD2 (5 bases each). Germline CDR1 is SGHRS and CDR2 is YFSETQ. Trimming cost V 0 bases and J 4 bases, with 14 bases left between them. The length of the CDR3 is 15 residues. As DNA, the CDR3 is TGCGCCAGCAGCTTGGAGCCGGGACCTTATTACGAGCAGTACTTC. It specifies CASSLEPGPYYEQYF.

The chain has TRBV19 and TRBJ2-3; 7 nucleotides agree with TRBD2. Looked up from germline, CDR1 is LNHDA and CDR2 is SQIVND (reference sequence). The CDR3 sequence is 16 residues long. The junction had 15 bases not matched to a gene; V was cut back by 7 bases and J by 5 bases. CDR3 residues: CASNSRGEASGDTQYF. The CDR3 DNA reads TGTGCCAGTAACTCCCGGGGGGAGGCTAGCGGAGATACGCAGTATTTT.

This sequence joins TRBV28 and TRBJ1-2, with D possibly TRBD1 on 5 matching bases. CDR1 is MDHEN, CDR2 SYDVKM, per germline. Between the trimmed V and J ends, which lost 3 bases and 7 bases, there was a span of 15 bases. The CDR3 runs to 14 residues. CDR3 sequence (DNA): TGTGCCAGCAGTTTCTCAGGGAGGGGTGGTGGCTACACCTTC. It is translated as CASSFSGRGGGYTF.

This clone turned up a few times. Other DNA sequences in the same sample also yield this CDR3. The CDR3 nucleotides are TGTGCCAGCAGCTTCGGTCAAGAGACCCAGTACTTC. This translates into CASSFGQETQYF. This sequence joins TRBV7-2 and TRBJ2-5; D call uncertain. Looked up from germline, CDR1 is SGHTA and CDR2 is FQGNSA. Deletions cut 3 bases from V and 2 bases from J, with 4 bases between. This CDR3 spans 12 amino acids.

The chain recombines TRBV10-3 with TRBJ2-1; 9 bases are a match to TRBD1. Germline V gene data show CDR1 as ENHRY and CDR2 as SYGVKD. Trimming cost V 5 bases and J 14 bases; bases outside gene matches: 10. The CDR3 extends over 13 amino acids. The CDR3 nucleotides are TGTGCCATCAGTCCTACAGGGGGCGAAGTGAAGTTCTTC. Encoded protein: CAISPTGGEVKFF.

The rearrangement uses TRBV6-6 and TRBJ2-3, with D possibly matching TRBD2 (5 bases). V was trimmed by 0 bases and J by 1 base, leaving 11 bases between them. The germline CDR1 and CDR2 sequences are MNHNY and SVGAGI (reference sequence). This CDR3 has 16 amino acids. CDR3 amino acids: CASSYSSAGRTDTQYF. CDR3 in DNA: TGTGCCAGCAGTTACTCTAGCGCTGGTCGCACAGATACGCAGTATTTT.

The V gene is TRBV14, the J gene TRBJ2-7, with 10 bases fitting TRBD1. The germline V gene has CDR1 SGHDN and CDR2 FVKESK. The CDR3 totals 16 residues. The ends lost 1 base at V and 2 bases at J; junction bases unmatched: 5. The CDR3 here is CASSQGPGQGTYEQYF. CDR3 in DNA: TGTGCCAGCAGCCAAGGTCCGGGACAGGGGACCTACGAGCAGTACTTC.

CDR3 residues: CASSRLGQNGNTIYF. In DNA, the CDR3 is TGCGCCAGCAGCCGTCTCGGACAAAATGGAAACACCATATATTTT. The rearrangement uses TRBV5-1 and TRBJ1-3, with TRBD1 as a possible D gene (5 bases). The V and J ends lost 4 bases and 3 bases respectively, with 14 bases between them. Germline V gene sequence: CDR1 SGHRS, CDR2 YFSETQ. This CDR3 contains 15 residues.

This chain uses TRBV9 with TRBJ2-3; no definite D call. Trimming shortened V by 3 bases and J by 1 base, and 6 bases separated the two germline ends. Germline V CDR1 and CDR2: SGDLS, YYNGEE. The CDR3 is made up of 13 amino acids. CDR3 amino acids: CASSGFGTDTQYF. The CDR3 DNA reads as TGTGCCAGCAGCGGCTTCGGCACAGATACGCAGTATTTT.

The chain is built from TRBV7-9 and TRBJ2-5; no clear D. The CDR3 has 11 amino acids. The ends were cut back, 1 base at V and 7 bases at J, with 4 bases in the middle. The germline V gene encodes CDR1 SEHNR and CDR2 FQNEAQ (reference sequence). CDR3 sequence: CASSLGGTQYF. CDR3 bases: TGTGCCAGCAGCTTAGGCGGGACCCAGTACTTC. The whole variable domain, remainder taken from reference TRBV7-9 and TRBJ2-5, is DTGVSQNPRHKITKRGQNVTFRCDPISEHNRLYWYRQTLGQGPEFLTYFQNEAQLEKSRLLSDRFSAERPKGSFSTLEIQRTEQGDSAMYLCASSLGGTQYFGPGTRLLVL.

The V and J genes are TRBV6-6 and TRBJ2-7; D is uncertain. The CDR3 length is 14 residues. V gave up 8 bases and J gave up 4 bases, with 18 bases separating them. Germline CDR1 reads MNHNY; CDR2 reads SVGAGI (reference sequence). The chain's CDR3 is CASLERPDIYEQYF. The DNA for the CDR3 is TGTGCCAGCTTGGAACGCCCAGACATATACGAGCAGTACTTC.

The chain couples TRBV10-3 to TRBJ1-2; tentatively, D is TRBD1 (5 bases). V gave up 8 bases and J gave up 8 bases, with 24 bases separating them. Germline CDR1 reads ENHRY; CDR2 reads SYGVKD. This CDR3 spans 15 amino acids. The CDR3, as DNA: TGTGCCATCCGGTCCGGTTTGTCAGGGATTGGCGGCTACACCTTC. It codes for CAIRSGLSGIGGYTF.

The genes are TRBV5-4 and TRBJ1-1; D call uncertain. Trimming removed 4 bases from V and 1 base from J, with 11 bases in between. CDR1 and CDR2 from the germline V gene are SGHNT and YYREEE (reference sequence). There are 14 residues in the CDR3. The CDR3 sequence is CASSPPGRNTEAFF. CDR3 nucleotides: TGTGCCAGCAGCCCACCCGGGAGGAACACTGAAGCTTTCTTT.

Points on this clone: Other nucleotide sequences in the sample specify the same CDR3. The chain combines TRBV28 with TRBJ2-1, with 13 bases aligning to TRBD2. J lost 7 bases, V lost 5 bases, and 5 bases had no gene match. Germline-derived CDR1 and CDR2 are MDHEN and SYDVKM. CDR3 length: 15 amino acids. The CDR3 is CASSLTSGRGNEQFF. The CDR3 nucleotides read TGTGCCAGCAGTCTTACTAGCGGGAGGGGGAATGAGCAGTTCTTC.

The CDR3 DNA reads as TGTGCCAGCAGCTTCCAGGGATCTACTACGGGGGAGCTGTTTTTT. It translates to CASSFQGSTTGELFF. The J gene is TRBJ2-2, the V gene TRBV7-9; TRBD1 might be the D (5 bases). This CDR3 spans 15 amino acids. The germline CDR1 and CDR2 sequences are SEHNR and FQNEAQ (reference sequence). The ends were cut back, 3 bases at V and 8 bases at J, with 16 bases in the middle.

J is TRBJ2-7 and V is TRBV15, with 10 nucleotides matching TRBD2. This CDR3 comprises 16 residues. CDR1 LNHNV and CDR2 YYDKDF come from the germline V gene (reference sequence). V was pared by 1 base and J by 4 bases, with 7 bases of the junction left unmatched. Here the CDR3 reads CATSRGIAGGQYEQYF. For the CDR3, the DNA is TGTGCCACCAGCAGAGGGATAGCGGGAGGACAGTACGAGCAGTACTTC.

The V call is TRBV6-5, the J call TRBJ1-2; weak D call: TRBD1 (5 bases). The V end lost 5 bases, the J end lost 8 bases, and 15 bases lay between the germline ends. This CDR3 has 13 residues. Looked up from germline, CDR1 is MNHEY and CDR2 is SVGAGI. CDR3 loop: CASSNHRRGGYTF. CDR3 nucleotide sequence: TGTGCCAGCAGTAATCACAGGCGGGGAGGCTACACCTTC.